The next 27 T cell receptor beta chains were all read from a single sample in a study of blood T cell repertoires in COVID-19. Data came from immunoSEQ multiplex PCR; TCRdb stores just in-frame clones and leaves some out. In the table there are approximately 100,000 clones, 70% to 90% of which are singletons. Sequencing used peripheral blood. These receptors came from a human donor in a cohort sampled during active COVID-19.

The V gene is TRBV28, the J gene TRBJ2-7; weak D call: TRBD2 (5 bases). Trimming cost V 3 bases and J 4 bases, with 10 bases left between them. This CDR3 is built from 13 residues. Germline V gene lookup returns CDR1 MDHEN and CDR2 SYDVKM. As DNA, the CDR3 is TGTGCCAGCAGTTTTTCCCCGGGGTACGAGCAGTACTTC. It codes for CASSFSPGYEQYF.

V is TRBV9 and J is TRBJ2-7, with D possibly being TRBD2 (5 bases). V was cut by 2 bases and J by 7 bases, with 16 bases left in between. Germline V lookup: CDR1 SGDLS, CDR2 YYNGEE. The CDR3 contains 14 residues. The CDR3 is CASSVEVGAGEQYF. The CDR3 nucleotides read TGTGCCAGCAGCGTGGAGGTGGGAGCTGGGGAGCAGTACTTC.

The rearrangement links TRBV5-6 to TRBJ2-7, with 7 bases fitting TRBD1. The CDR3 runs to 14 residues. In germline, CDR1 is SGHDT, CDR2 YYEEEE. Trimming cost V 2 bases and J 2 bases; bases outside gene matches: 4. CDR3 DNA sequence: TGTGCCAGCAGCTTCGGGGACAGTGCCTACGAGCAGTACTTC. Translated, it gives CASSFGDSAYEQYF.

This chain links TRBV2 with TRBJ1-6; D might be TRBD1 (6 bases). This CDR3 spans 15 amino acids. With 7 bases removed from V and 15 bases from J, the gap between germline ends came to 25 bases. Germline assignment: CDR1 SNHLY and CDR2 FYNNEI. CDR3 nucleotide sequence: TGTGCCAGCACCTCCTCCGGGACATTCGGGTTGGGCCTCCACTTT. Its translation: CASTSSGTFGLGLHF.

The chain joins TRBV24-1 to TRBJ2-5; TRBD2 matches at 7 bases. This CDR3 spans 15 amino acids. V shed 3 bases and J 3 bases; nucleotides not matched to a gene: 6. Germline-derived CDR1 and CDR2 are KGHDR and SFDVKD. The CDR3 loop is CATSDPSSGKETQYF. The CDR3 coding sequence is TGTGCCACCAGTGATCCCTCTAGCGGCAAAGAGACCCAGTACTTC.

With regard to this clone: This sample also contains other DNA sequences that code for the same CDR3. The rearrangement links TRBV18 to TRBJ2-7; 9 nucleotides align to TRBD1. Germline V gives CDR1 KGHSH, CDR2 LQKENI. This CDR3 region has 14 residues. With 6 bases clipped from V and 2 bases from J, the junction kept 5 bases outside the gene matches. CDR3 region: CASSPGQGPYEQYF. The CDR3 bases are TGTGCCAGCTCGCCGGGACAGGGTCCCTACGAGCAGTACTTC. Filled out from reference TRBV18 and TRBJ2-7, the complete variable domain reads NAGVMQNPRHLVRRRGQEARLRCSPMKGHSHVYWYRQLPEEGLKFMVYLQKENIIDESGMPKERFSAEFPKEGPSILRIQQVVRGDSAAYFCASSPGQGPYEQYFGPGTRLTVT.

The chain combines TRBV19 with TRBJ2-1; 8 nucleotides align to TRBD2. The CDR3 is 14 amino acids. Germline trimming cut 8 bases from V and 5 bases from J; bases unmatched to any gene: 8. CDR1 and CDR2 (germline): LNHDA, SQIVND (reference sequence). In nucleotides, the CDR3 is TGTGCCAGTTCGAGCGGGAGTTCAGACAATGAGCAGTTCTTC. This translates into CASSSGSSDNEQFF. Variable domain in full (rest from reference TRBV19 and TRBJ2-1): DGGITQSPKYLFRKEGQNVTLSCEQNLNHDAMYWYRQDPGQGLRLIYYSQIVNDFQKGDIAEGYSVSREKKESFPLTVTSAQKNPTAFYLCASSSGSSDNEQFFGPGTRLTVL.

CDR3 sequence: CASSLLTENTEAFF. The DNA of the CDR3 is TGTGCCAGCAGTTTACTCACAGAGAACACTGAAGCTTTCTTT. The chain couples TRBV28 to TRBJ1-1; no clear D gene. V was pared by 2 bases and J by 1 base, with 8 bases between. In germline, CDR1 is MDHEN, CDR2 SYDVKM. This CDR3 region has 14 residues.

The rearrangement links TRBV2 to TRBJ2-7; TRBD1 matches 7 bases. CDR3 length equals 16 residues. Germline CDR1 is SNHLY and CDR2 is FYNNEI. After removal of 1 base from V and 1 base from J, the junction contained 7 bases not matched to a gene. The DNA for the CDR3 is TGTGCCAGCAGTGAAGTAATCGGACAGGAGTCCTACGAGCAGTACTTC. This sequence encodes CASSEVIGQESYEQYF.

This clone occurred a few times. Other DNA sequences within the sample encode an identical CDR3. This chain uses TRBV5-1 with TRBJ2-5, with TRBD1 matching 8 bases. The germline CDR1 and CDR2 sequences are SGHRS and YFSETQ. Trimming cost V 1 base and J 2 bases; bases outside gene matches: 4. The CDR3 is 15 residues long. The CDR3 spells CASSLNTGGQETQYF. CDR3 nucleotide sequence: TGCGCCAGCAGCTTGAACACAGGGGGGCAAGAGACCCAGTACTTC.

The chain combines TRBV28 with TRBJ2-3; 13 bases map to TRBD2. Germline V gene sequence: CDR1 MDHEN, CDR2 SYDVKM. CDR3 length equals 15 residues. Germline trimming cut 5 bases from V and 4 bases from J; bases unmatched to any gene: 3. CDR3 protein: CASSELAGGPDTQYF. The CDR3 DNA is TGTGCCAGCAGTGAACTAGCGGGAGGGCCAGATACGCAGTATTTT.

The chain joins TRBV6-5 to TRBJ2-5; the match to TRBD1 covers 12 bases. The germline CDR1 and CDR2 sequences are MNHEY and SVGAGI. Trimming at V came to 2 bases and at J to 4 bases, leaving 5 bases not matched to a gene. The CDR3 is made up of 16 amino acids. The chain's CDR3 is CASSYLRDRGRETQYF. The CDR3 region has the DNA TGTGCCAGCAGTTACCTCCGGGACAGGGGGCGAGAGACCCAGTACTTC.

The chain carries TRBV5-4 and TRBJ1-3, with 7 bases lining up with TRBD1. V lost 4 bases to trimming and J lost 1 base; unmatched junction nucleotides: 8. CDR1 is SGHNT and CDR2 is YYREEE in the germline V gene (reference sequence). The CDR3 extends over 16 amino acids. The CDR3 region has the DNA TGTGCCAGCAGCCAGGGACAGCCCCGATCTGGAAACACCATATATTTT. Its translation is CASSQGQPRSGNTIYF.

In this sample, this clone turned up once. The V and J genes are TRBV7-2 and TRBJ1-5; 7 bases fit TRBD1. V lost 5 bases to trimming and J lost 7 bases; unmatched junction nucleotides: 8. The CDR3 spans 14 residues. Germline values: CDR1 SGHTA, CDR2 FQGNSA. CDR3 residues: CASSPGQEGQPQHF. The CDR3 bases are TGTGCCAGCAGCCCAGGACAGGAGGGACAGCCCCAGCATTTT.

The table lists this clone with a count of one. CDR3 in DNA: TGCAGCGTTCGGGAGTCTGGAAACACCATATATTTT. It codes for CSVRESGNTIYF. The chain carries TRBV29-1 and TRBJ1-3; no clear D gene. This CDR3 comprises 12 residues. Deletions cut 5 bases from V and 1 base from J, with 6 bases between. Per germline, CDR1 SQVTM and CDR2 ANQGSEA.

The chain is built from TRBV29-1 and TRBJ2-3; 7 nucleotides align to TRBD2. Per germline, CDR1 SQVTM and CDR2 ANQGSEA. This CDR3 is built from 15 residues. V trimming: 4 bases; J trimming: 4 bases; junction bases outside the gene matches: 11. CDR3 amino acids: CSVGPRREIADTQYF. The CDR3 DNA follows: TGCAGCGTTGGTCCGCGGCGGGAGATCGCAGATACGCAGTATTTT.

CDR3 in amino acids: CASSPPTGANAYEQYF. The CDR3 DNA follows: TGTGCCAGCAGCCCACCAACAGGCGCAAATGCCTACGAGCAGTACTTC. The chain combines TRBV3-1 (or the pseudogene TRBV3-2) with TRBJ2-7; D perhaps matches TRBD1 (5 bases). The CDR3 extends over 16 amino acids. Germline V lookup: CDR1 LGHDT, CDR2 YNNKEL (reference sequence). V lost 4 bases and J lost 2, with 18 bases in between.

This clone appeared a few times. The chain joins TRBV7-6 to TRBJ2-6; D call uncertain. The germline V and J ends were trimmed by 1 base and 4 bases, with 8 bases remaining between them. Germline-derived CDR1 and CDR2 are SGHVS and FNYEAQ. This CDR3 contains 15 residues. As DNA, the CDR3 is TGTGCCAGCAGCTTAGTTCCCTCCGGGGCCAACGTCCTGACTTTC. Translated, it gives CASSLVPSGANVLTF.

The V gene is TRBV12-3 or TRBV12-4, the J gene TRBJ1-1, with D tentatively TRBD1 (5 bases). Trimming took 11 bases from V and 11 from J, leaving 15 bases between them. This CDR3 has 10 amino acids. The chain's CDR3 is CARVRGVAFF. The DNA of the CDR3 is TGTGCCCGGGTTCGGGGGGTTGCTTTCTTT.

The V and J genes are TRBV24-1 and TRBJ2-3; D unresolved. The CDR3 contains 13 residues. Trimming took 9 bases from V and 4 from J, leaving 13 bases between them. The germline gives CDR1 KGHDR, CDR2 SFDVKD. The CDR3 region is CATSRVNSDTQYF. In DNA form, the CDR3 reads TGTGCCACCTCTCGGGTTAATTCAGATACGCAGTATTTT.

The V call is TRBV18, the J call TRBJ2-3, with D perhaps TRBD2 (5 bases). This CDR3 region has 13 residues. Trimming removed 2 bases at V and 4 bases at J, with 7 bases between. The germline V gene encodes CDR1 KGHSH and CDR2 LQKENI. The CDR3 reads CASSPTRADTQYF. CDR3 sequence (DNA): TGTGCCAGCTCACCAACTAGGGCAGATACGCAGTATTTT.

The rearrangement joins TRBV30 to TRBJ2-5, with 9 bases that match TRBD2. Germline-derived CDR1 and CDR2 are GTSNPN and SVGIG (reference sequence). The CDR3 runs to 16 residues. V lost 3 bases and J lost 7; bases outside the gene matches: 15. For the CDR3, the DNA is TGTGCCTGGAGCGCCGTCGGGCGGGGGGGCCTAATGACCCAGTACTTC. It encodes CAWSAVGRGGLMTQYF.

This chain joins TRBV7-9 and TRBJ1-1; D remains unclear. This CDR3 comprises 13 residues. In germline, CDR1 is SEHNR, CDR2 FQNEAQ (reference sequence). V lost 2 bases to trimming and J lost 1 base, with 5 bases between them. The CDR3 DNA reads TGTGCCAGCAGCTTACAGGAGAACACTGAAGCTTTCTTT. Encoded protein: CASSLQENTEAFF.

This rearrangement joins TRBV6-2 or TRBV6-3 to TRBJ2-3, with 8 positions matching TRBD1. With 0 bases clipped from V and 0 bases from J, the junction kept 2 bases outside the gene matches. The germline CDR1 and CDR2 sequences are MNHEY and SVGEGT. The CDR3 has 16 residues. The CDR3 DNA reads TGTGCCAGCAGTTACTCCGGACAGGGTAGCACAGATACGCAGTATTTT. This codes for CASSYSGQGSTDTQYF.

V is TRBV5-4 and J is TRBJ2-1; maybe TRBD2 (5 bases). The CDR3 spans 14 residues. V was pared by 6 bases and J by 8 bases, with 18 bases between. From germline, CDR1 is SGHNT and CDR2 YYREEE (reference sequence). Here the CDR3 reads CASNTKSGSDEQFF. The CDR3 bases are TGTGCCAGCAACACAAAGTCCGGTAGCGATGAGCAGTTCTTC.

This chain joins TRBV18 and TRBJ1-1; tentatively, D is TRBD1 (6 bases). The CDR3 loop spans 15 amino acids. CDR1 and CDR2 from the germline V gene are KGHSH and LQKENI. Trimming pared 3 bases from V and 0 bases from J, leaving 11 bases between. CDR3 DNA: TGTGCCAGCTCACCGGGGGCGGACATGAACACTGAAGCTTTCTTT. As protein: CASSPGADMNTEAFF.

The chain joins TRBV29-1 to TRBJ2-3, with 9 nucleotides matching TRBD2. With 4 bases clipped from V and 6 bases from J, the junction kept 5 bases outside the gene matches. The germline gives CDR1 SQVTM, CDR2 ANQGSEA. This CDR3 comprises 13 residues. CDR3 in DNA: TGCAGCGTTGTGGCGGGGGGGCCTGATACGCAGTATTTT. Translation: CSVVAGGPDTQYF.